These 19 T cell receptor beta chains came from one sample sequenced in a study of Graves' ophthalmopathy and Graves' hyperthyroidism. The study amplified TCR beta CDR3 regions using RNA transcripts. After a first-round RT-PCR with HTBI primers, a second-round multiplex PCR was run. MiXCR was run by TCRdb on the multiplex PCR reads, yielding one entry per CDR3 protein. The data show approximately 160,000 distinct CDR3 sequences, over 35% seen once. Material: peripheral blood. These TCRs come from a woman aged 40 to 50 with Graves' ophthalmopathy.

The rearrangement uses TRBV12-3 or TRBV12-4 and TRBJ2-5; D remains ambiguous. The CDR3 consists of 15 residues. The V end was cut by 2 bases, the J end by 1 base, with 11 bases between. DNA for the CDR3: TGTGCCAGCAGTTTATCCCGGAGAGGCCAAGAGACCCAGTACTTC. The encoded protein is CASSLSRRGQETQYF.

A note on this clonotype: One end of the junction fails to match germline, which may point to a read error. This chain links TRBV7-9 with TRBJ1-6; no clear D gene. Germline V gene sequence: CDR1 SEHNR, CDR2 FQNEAQ (reference sequence). The CDR3 runs 12 residues. This CDR3 reads CASSLPTSPPHF. CDR3 bases: TGTGCCAGCAGCTTACCGACCTCACCCCCCCACTTT.

This clonotype was found many times. The chain links TRBV10-3 to TRBJ1-5; 12 bases match TRBD1. V lost 9 bases and J lost 8; bases outside the gene matches: 11. The V gene's germline CDR1 is ENHRY and CDR2 SYGVKD. This CDR3 is built from 15 residues. The CDR3 DNA is TGTGCCATTTCCCCCGGGACAGGGGGCGTAGAGCCCCAGCATTTT. It is translated as CAISPGTGGVEPQHF.

This clonotype was observed many times. The chain links TRBV6-5 to TRBJ1-2; 9 bases are shared with TRBD1. The V gene's germline CDR1 is MNHEY and CDR2 SVGAGI. The trim removed 0 bases at V and 7 bases at J, leaving 6 bases unmatched. The CDR3 extends over 15 amino acids. The CDR3 coding sequence is TGTGCCAGCAGTTACTCGGGACAGGGAAAGGGTGGCTACACCTTC. This codes for CASSYSGQGKGGYTF.

Points on this clonotype: The CDR3 carries no conserved terminal phenylalanine or tryptophan, so it likely arises from a read error. The chain links TRBV6-5 to TRBJ2-7; D tentatively reads TRBD1 or TRBD2 (6 bases each). The CDR3 sequence is 15 residues long. With 0 bases removed from V and 3 bases from J, the gap between germline ends came to 12 bases. The V gene's germline CDR1 is MNHEY and CDR2 SVGAGI. CDR3 bases: TGTGCCAGCAGTTACTCGGGGGGCGCTTTCTACGAGCAGTACTCC. It specifies CASSYSGGAFYEQYS.

This clonotype has a count of ten or more. The chain employs TRBV28 and TRBJ2-7, with 9 bases aligning to TRBD1. Trimming took 6 bases from V and 3 from J; bases not matched to a gene: 6. Germline CDR1 reads MDHEN; CDR2 reads SYDVKM. The CDR3 sequence is 14 residues long. CDR3 DNA sequence: TGTGCCAGCAGAGAGGGACAGGGTCTCTACGAGCAGTACTTC. Its protein is CASREGQGLYEQYF. Combining the CDR3 with reference TRBV28 and TRBJ2-7 gives the whole variable domain DVKVTQSSRYLVKRTGEKVFLECVQDMDHENMFWYRQDPGLGLRLIYFSYDVKMKEKGDIPEGYSVSREKKERFSLILESASTNQTSMYLCASREGQGLYEQYFGPGTRLTVT.

The V and J genes are TRBV20-1 and TRBJ2-7; D ambiguous. Germline V CDR1 and CDR2: DFQATT, SNEGSKA (reference sequence). V lost 4 bases and J 3 bases, leaving 13 bases between the germline ends. There are 13 residues in the CDR3. The CDR3 reads CSATRVVGYEQYF. The CDR3 nucleotides read TGCAGTGCTACCCGGGTAGTAGGCTACGAGCAGTACTTC.

This clonotype was recorded at least ten times. The chain links TRBV2 to TRBJ2-5, with D unresolved. Germline CDR1 is SNHLY and CDR2 is FYNNEI. The CDR3 has 11 amino acids. Trimming pared 8 bases from V and 5 bases from J, leaving 9 bases between. The CDR3 bases are TGTGCCAGCGGTTCGGTGGAGACCCAGTACTTC. It translates to CASGSVETQYF.

This clonotype was found many times. This chain connects TRBV2 to TRBJ1-1; D ambiguous. The germline V and J ends were trimmed by 2 bases and 1 base, with 5 bases remaining between them. Germline assignment: CDR1 SNHLY and CDR2 FYNNEI. The CDR3 length is 13 residues. The CDR3 coding sequence is TGTGCCAGCAGTGAATGGGAGAACACTGAAGCTTTCTTT. This sequence encodes CASSEWENTEAFF.

This clonotype has a count of ten or more. The gene calls are TRBV29-1 and TRBJ1-1; possible D gene TRBD1, 5 bases. In germline, CDR1 is SQVTM, CDR2 ANQGSEA. The V end lost 0 bases, the J end lost 3 bases, and 8 bases lay between the germline ends. The CDR3 is 13 amino acids. CDR3: CSVEDGGYTEAFF. The CDR3 DNA is TGCAGCGTTGAAGACGGGGGGTACACTGAAGCTTTCTTT. The entire variable domain, with the rest obtained from reference TRBV29-1 and TRBJ1-1, is as follows: SAVISQKPSRDICQRGTSLTIQCQVDSQVTMMFWYRQQPGQSLTLIATANQGSEATYESGFVIDKFPISRPNLTFSTLTVSNMSPEDSSIYLCSVEDGGYTEAFFGQGTRLTVV.

Of note for this clonotype: Mismatch with germline at one junction end may stem from a read error. V usage is TRBV6-1 and J usage is TRBJ2-5; no firm D call. In germline, CDR1 is MNHNS, CDR2 SASEGT. This CDR3 comprises 12 residues. CDR3 in DNA: TGTGCCATCAGTGAAGAACAAGAGACCCAGTACTTC. This translates into CAISEEQETQYF.

The sample holds many counts of this clonotype. The rearrangement links TRBV10-3 to TRBJ2-7; 7 bases line up with TRBD2. V shed 6 bases and J 3 bases; nucleotides not matched to a gene: 11. The CDR3 totals 15 residues. Germline CDR1 is ENHRY and CDR2 is SYGVKD. The CDR3 DNA reads TGTGCCATCAGCCCAATCATAGCGGGTCGCTACGAGCAGTACTTC. It specifies CAISPIIAGRYEQYF.

V usage is TRBV2 and J usage is TRBJ2-7; TRBD1 is a possible D gene (5 bases). With 4 bases removed from V and 3 bases from J, the gap between germline ends came to 13 bases. This CDR3 region has 14 residues. Germline CDR1 is SNHLY and CDR2 is FYNNEI. CDR3 region: CASSGADRIYEQYF. The CDR3 DNA is TGTGCCAGCAGTGGAGCAGACAGAATCTACGAGCAGTACTTC.

The chain combines TRBV4-2 with TRBJ2-5; no clear D. The CDR3 is made up of 15 amino acids. Trimming removed 1 base at V and 0 bases at J, with 9 bases between. Germline CDR1 and CDR2: LGHNA and YNFKEQ. CDR3 nucleotides: TGTGCCAGCAGCCAAGGAAGCGCCCACCAAGAGACCCAGTACTTC. This translates into CASSQGSAHQETQYF.

This clonotype appeared many times. The chain recombines TRBV2 with TRBJ2-7; TRBD2 matches at 9 bases. Germline CDR1 and CDR2: SNHLY and FYNNEI. Trimming removed 4 bases from V and 1 base from J; junction bases left unmatched: 11. CDR3 length equals 17 residues. CDR3 nucleotide sequence: TGTGCCAGCAGTGGGGAATTAGCGGGAGTTATATCCTACGAGCAGTACTTC. This codes for CASSGELAGVISYEQYF.

This clonotype showed up many times. The rearrangement joins TRBV2 to TRBJ1-2; maybe TRBD1 (6 bases). Between the trimmed V and J ends, which lost 7 bases and 2 bases, there was a span of 11 bases. The CDR3 extends over 13 amino acids. Germline CDR1 reads SNHLY; CDR2 reads FYNNEI. This chain's CDR3 is CASNFDRNYGYTF. The CDR3 DNA follows: TGTGCCAGCAATTTCGACAGGAACTATGGCTACACCTTC. Variable domain in full (rest from reference TRBV2 and TRBJ1-2): EPEVTQTPSHQVTQMGQEVILRCVPISNHLYFYWYRQILGQKVEFLVSFYNNEISEKSEIFDDQFSVERPDGSNFTLKIRSTKLEDSAMYFCASNFDRNYGYTFGSGTRLTVV.

In its sample, this clonotype was seen many times. The chain carries TRBV6-2 or TRBV6-3 and TRBJ2-7, with 11 bases matching TRBD2. This CDR3 contains 15 residues. V was pared by 6 bases and J by 2 bases, with 6 bases of the junction left unmatched. Germline V gene sequence: CDR1 MNHEY, CDR2 SVGEGT. As DNA, the CDR3 is TGTGCCAGCAGCCGAACTAGCGGGGGTACCTACGAGCAGTACTTC. Translating gives CASSRTSGGTYEQYF.

The chain joins TRBV12-3 or TRBV12-4 to TRBJ1-1, with D unclear. The CDR3 sequence is 11 residues long. Trimming cost V 2 bases and J 8 bases, with 6 bases left between them. As DNA, the CDR3 is TGTGCCAGCAGTTTATTAGGAGAAGCTTTCTTT. Translating gives CASSLLGEAFF.

This clonotype was detected a few times. V gene TRBV12-3 or TRBV12-4 combines with J gene TRBJ2-7; 10 bases align to TRBD2. V was pared by 0 bases and J by 4 bases, with 6 bases of the junction left unmatched. The CDR3 is 16 amino acids. The DNA of the CDR3 is TGTGCCAGCAGTTTAGCGGGGCTAGCGGGAGTATACGAGCAGTACTTC. It translates to CASSLAGLAGVYEQYF.